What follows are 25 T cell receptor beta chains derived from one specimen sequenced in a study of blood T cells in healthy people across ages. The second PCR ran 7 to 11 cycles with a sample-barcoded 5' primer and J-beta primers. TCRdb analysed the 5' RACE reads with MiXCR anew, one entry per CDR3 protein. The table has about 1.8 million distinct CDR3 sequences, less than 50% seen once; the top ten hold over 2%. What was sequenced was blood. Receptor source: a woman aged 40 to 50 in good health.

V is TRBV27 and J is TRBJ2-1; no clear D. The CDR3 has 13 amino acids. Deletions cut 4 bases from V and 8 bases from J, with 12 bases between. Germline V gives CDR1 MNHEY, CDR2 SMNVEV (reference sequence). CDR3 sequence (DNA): TGTGCCAGCAGTTCTAACGTAGTCCATGAGCAGTTCTTC. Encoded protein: CASSSNVVHEQFF.

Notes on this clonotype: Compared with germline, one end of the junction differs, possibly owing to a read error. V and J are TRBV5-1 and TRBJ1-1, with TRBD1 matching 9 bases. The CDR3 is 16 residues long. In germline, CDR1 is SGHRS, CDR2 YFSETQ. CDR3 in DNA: TGCGCCAGCGGCTTCCCTCCACAGGGGGCGTACACTGAAGCTTTCTTT. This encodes CASGFPPQGAYTEAFF.

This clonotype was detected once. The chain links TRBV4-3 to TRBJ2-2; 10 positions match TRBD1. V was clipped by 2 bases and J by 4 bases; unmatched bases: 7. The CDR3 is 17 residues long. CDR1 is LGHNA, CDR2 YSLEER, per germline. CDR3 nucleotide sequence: TGCGCCAGCAGCCAACCCGACAGGGGGCTCGGCACCGGGGAGCTGTTTTTT. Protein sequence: CASSQPDRGLGTGELFF.

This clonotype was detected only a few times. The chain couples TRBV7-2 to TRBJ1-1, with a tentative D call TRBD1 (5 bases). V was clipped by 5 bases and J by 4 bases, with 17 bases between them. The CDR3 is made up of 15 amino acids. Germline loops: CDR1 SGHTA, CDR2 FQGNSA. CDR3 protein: CASSPQRGWGTEAFF. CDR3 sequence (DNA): TGTGCCAGCAGCCCCCAGAGGGGCTGGGGCACTGAAGCTTTCTTT. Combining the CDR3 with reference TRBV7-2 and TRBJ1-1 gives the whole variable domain GAGVSQSPSNKVTEKGKDVELRCDPISGHTALYWYRQSLGQGLEFLIYFQGNSAPDKSGLPSDRFSAERTGGSVSTLTIQRTQQEDSAVYLCASSPQRGWGTEAFFGQGTRLTVV.

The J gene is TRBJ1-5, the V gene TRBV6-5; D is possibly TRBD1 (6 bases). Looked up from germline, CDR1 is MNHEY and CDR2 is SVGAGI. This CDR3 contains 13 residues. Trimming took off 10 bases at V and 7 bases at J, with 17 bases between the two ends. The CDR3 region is CATRSTGNQPQHF. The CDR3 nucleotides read TGTGCCACCCGAAGTACAGGGAACCAGCCCCAGCATTTT.

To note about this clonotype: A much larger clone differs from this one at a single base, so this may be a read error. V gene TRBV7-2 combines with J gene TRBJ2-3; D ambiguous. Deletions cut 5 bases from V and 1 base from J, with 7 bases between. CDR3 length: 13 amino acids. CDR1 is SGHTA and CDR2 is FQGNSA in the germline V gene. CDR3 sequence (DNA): TGTGCCAGCAGCCCCGAGGGCACAGATACGCAGTATTTT. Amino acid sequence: CASSPEGTDTQYF. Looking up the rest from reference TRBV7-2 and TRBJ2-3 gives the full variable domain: GAGVSQSPSNKVTEKGKDVELRCDPISGHTALYWYRQSLGQGLEFLIYFQGNSAPDKSGLPSDRFSAERTGGSVSTLTIQRTQQEDSAVYLCASSPEGTDTQYFGPGTRLTVL.

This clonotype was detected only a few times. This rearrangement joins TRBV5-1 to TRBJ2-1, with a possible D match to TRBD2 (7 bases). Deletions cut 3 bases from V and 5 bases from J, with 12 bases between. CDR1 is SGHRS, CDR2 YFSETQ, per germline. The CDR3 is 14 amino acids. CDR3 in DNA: TGCGCCAGCAGCTGGGGGGGCCGGGACAATGAGCAGTTCTTC. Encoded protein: CASSWGGRDNEQFF.

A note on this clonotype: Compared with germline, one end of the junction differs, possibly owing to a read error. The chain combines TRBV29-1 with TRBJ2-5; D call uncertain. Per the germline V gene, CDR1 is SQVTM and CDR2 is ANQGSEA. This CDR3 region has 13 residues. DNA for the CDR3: TGCGGCGTTCGCCTAGTCTCTGGAGAGACCCAGTACTTC. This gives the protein CGVRLVSGETQYF. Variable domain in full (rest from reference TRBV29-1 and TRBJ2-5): SAVISQKPSRDICQRGTSLTIQCQVDSQVTMMFWYRQQPGQSLTLIATANQGSEATYESGFVIDKFPISRPNLTFSTLTVSNMSPEDSSIYLCGVRLVSGETQYFGPGTRLLVL.

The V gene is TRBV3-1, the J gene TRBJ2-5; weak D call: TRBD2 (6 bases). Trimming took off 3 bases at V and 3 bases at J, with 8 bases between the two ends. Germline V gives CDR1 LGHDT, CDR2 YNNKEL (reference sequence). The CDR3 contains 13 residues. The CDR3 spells CASSHRGKETQYF. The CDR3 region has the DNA TGTGCCAGCAGCCACCGGGGGAAAGAGACCCAGTACTTC.

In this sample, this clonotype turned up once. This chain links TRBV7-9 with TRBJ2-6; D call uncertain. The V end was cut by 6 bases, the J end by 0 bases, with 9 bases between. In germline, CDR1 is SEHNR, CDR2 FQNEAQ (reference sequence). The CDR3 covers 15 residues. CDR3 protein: CASRSSTSGANVLTF. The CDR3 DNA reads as TGTGCCAGCAGGAGTAGCACCTCTGGGGCCAACGTCCTGACTTTC.

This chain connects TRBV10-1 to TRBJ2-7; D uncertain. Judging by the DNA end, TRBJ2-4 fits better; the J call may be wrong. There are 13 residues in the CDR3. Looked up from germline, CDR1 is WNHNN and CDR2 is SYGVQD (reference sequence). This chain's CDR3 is CASSEGITNIQYF. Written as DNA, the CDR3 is TGCGCCAGCAGTGAAGGAATCACGAACATTCAGTACTTC.

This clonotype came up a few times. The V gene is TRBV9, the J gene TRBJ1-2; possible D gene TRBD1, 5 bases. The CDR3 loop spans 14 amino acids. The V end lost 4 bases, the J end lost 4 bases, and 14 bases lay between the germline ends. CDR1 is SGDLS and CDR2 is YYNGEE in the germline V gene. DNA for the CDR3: TGTGCCAGCAGCATACGGGACGCAGGCTATGGCTACACCTTC. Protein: CASSIRDAGYGYTF.

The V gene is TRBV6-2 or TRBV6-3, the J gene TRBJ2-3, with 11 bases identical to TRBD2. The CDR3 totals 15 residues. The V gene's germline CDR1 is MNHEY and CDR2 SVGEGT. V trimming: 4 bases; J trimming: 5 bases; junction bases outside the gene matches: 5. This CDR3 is CASSLASGGQDTQYF. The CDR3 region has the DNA TGTGCCAGCAGTTTGGCTAGCGGGGGGCAAGATACGCAGTATTTT.

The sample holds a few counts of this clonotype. In DNA form, the CDR3 reads TGTGCCAGCAGTATGGGACCCTATGGCTACACCTTC. It encodes CASSMGPYGYTF. The J gene is TRBJ1-2, the V gene TRBV6-2 or TRBV6-3; D is perhaps TRBD1 (5 bases). The CDR3 loop spans 12 amino acids. V dropped 5 bases and J dropped 4 bases, with 8 bases sitting between them. Germline values: CDR1 MNHEY, CDR2 SVGEGT.

The CDR3 is CASSQRQGPTYEQYF. In DNA, the CDR3 is TGCGCCAGCAGCCAAAGACAGGGACCCACCTACGAGCAGTACTTC. The gene calls are TRBV4-1 and TRBJ2-7; 7 nucleotides align to TRBD1. Germline CDR1 MGHRA, CDR2 YSYEKL. The CDR3 sequence is 15 residues long. With V trimmed by 2 bases and J by 2 bases, 6 bases remained unmatched.

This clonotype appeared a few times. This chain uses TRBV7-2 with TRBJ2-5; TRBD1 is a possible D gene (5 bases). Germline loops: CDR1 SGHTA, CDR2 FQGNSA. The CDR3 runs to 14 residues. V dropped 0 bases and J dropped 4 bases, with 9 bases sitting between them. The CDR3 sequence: CASSLASRVETQYF. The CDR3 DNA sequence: TGTGCCAGCAGCTTAGCGTCCAGGGTAGAGACCCAGTACTTC.

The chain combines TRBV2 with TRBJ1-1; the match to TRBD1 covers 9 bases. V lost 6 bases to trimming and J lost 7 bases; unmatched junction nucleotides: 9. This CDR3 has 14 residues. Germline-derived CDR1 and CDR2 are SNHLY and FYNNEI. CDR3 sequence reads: CASRAGTGMIEAFF. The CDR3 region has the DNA TGTGCCAGCAGAGCCGGGACAGGGATGATTGAAGCTTTCTTT.

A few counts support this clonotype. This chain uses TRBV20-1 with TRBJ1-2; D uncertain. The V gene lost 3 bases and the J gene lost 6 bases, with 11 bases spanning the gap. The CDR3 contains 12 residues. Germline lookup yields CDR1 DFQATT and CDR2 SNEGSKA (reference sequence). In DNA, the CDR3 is TGCAGTGCTAGTATTGGCGCACATGGCTACACCTTC. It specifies CSASIGAHGYTF.

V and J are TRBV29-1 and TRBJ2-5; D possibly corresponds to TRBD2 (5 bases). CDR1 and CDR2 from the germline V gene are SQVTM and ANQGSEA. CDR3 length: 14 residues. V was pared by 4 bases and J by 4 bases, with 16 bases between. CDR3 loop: CSVAVWVGGETQYF. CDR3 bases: TGCAGCGTTGCGGTTTGGGTTGGAGGAGAGACCCAGTACTTC.

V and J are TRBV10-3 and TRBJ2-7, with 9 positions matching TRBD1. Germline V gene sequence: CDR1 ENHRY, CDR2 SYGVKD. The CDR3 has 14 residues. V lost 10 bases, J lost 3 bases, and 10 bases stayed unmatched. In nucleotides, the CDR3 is TGTGCCACCGCGGCGGGACAGGGTAGCTACGAGCAGTACTTC. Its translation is CATAAGQGSYEQYF.

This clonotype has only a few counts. CDR3 coding DNA: TGTGCCAGCAGCTTAGGTTTGTGGGTGACGGGAGAGACCCAGTACTTC. The encoded protein is CASSLGLWVTGETQYF. The V and J genes are TRBV7-2 and TRBJ2-7; D is ambiguous. TRBJ2-5 explains the end of the DNA better; the J call may be wrong. In germline, CDR1 is SGHTA, CDR2 FQGNSA. This CDR3 contains 16 residues.

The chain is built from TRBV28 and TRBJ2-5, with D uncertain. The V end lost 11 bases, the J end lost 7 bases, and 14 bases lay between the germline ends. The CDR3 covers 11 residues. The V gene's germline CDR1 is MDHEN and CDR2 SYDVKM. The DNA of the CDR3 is TGTGCCCACTCTGCGGACCGGACCCAGTACTTC. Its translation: CAHSADRTQYF.

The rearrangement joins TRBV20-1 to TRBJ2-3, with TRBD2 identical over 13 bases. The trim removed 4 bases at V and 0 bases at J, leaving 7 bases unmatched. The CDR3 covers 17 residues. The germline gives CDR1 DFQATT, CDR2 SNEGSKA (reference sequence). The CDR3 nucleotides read TGCAGTGCTATCATTTTGACTAGCGGGGGGAGCACAGATACGCAGTATTTT. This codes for CSAIILTSGGSTDTQYF.

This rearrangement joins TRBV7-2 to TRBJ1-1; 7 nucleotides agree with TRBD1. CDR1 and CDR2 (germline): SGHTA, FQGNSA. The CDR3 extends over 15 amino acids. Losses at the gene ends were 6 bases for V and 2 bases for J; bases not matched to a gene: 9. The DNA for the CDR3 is TGTGCCAGCAGACCCCAGGGGGGGACTAACACTGAAGCTTTCTTT. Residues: CASRPQGGTNTEAFF.

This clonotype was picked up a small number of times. The CDR3 loop is CASSPLRDTSYEQYF. CDR3 coding DNA: TGTGCCAGCTCACCACTTCGGGACACGTCCTACGAGCAGTACTTC. The chain carries TRBV18 and TRBJ2-4; maybe TRBD1 (6 bases). TRBJ2-7 explains the end of the DNA better; the J call may be wrong. Germline V gene sequence: CDR1 KGHSH, CDR2 LQKENI. CDR3 length: 15 residues.